The 18 T cell receptor beta chains listed next were all sequenced from one sample in a study of T cell responses to AZD1222 COVID-19 vaccine. The repertoire was sequenced with immunoSEQ multiplex PCR; TCRdb's copy has only in-frame clones and lacks some. The sample yields around 130,000 clones, approximately 86% seen once. This sample comprised peripheral blood, obtained on day 0 of AZD1222 vaccination. The receptors were gathered from an adult in good health.

The genes are TRBV7-2 and TRBJ1-4; 7 positions match TRBD1. With V trimmed by 1 base and J by 8 bases, 4 bases remained unmatched. Germline V gene sequence: CDR1 SGHTA, CDR2 FQGNSA. The CDR3 has 14 residues. The CDR3 DNA reads TGTGCCAGCAGCTTAGGGACAGGAGGCGAAAAACTGTTTTTT. Translation gives CASSLGTGGEKLFF.

CDR3 sequence: CASSGGARLGQETQYF. CDR3 sequence (DNA): TGTGCCAGCAGCGGCGGGGCTAGATTGGGTCAAGAGACCCAGTACTTC. The rearrangement uses TRBV7-6 and TRBJ2-5; D may be TRBD2 (6 bases). The V gene's germline CDR1 is SGHVS and CDR2 FNYEAQ. Trimming removed 5 bases from V and 2 bases from J, with 18 bases in between. The CDR3 spans 16 residues.

This rearrangement joins TRBV5-1 to TRBJ2-5; 7 positions match TRBD1. Trimming removed 0 bases from V and 1 base from J; junction bases left unmatched: 6. The CDR3 is 16 amino acids. Germline CDR1 reads SGHRS; CDR2 reads YFSETQ. The CDR3 is CASSLAVRGFQETQYF. The CDR3 nucleotides read TGCGCCAGCAGCTTGGCCGTCAGGGGGTTCCAAGAGACCCAGTACTTC.

The J gene is TRBJ2-5, the V gene TRBV7-9; weak D call: TRBD2 (5 bases). The length of the CDR3 is 13 residues. The V end lost 6 bases, the J end lost 5 bases, and 13 bases lay between the germline ends. The V gene's germline CDR1 is SEHNR and CDR2 FQNEAQ (reference sequence). This CDR3 is CASRAGLGETQYF. The CDR3 coding sequence is TGTGCCAGCAGGGCGGGCCTTGGGGAGACCCAGTACTTC. The entire variable domain, with the rest obtained from reference TRBV7-9 and TRBJ2-5, is as follows: DTGVSQNPRHKITKRGQNVTFRCDPISEHNRLYWYRQTLGQGPEFLTYFQNEAQLEKSRLLSDRFSAERPKGSFSTLEIQRTEQGDSAMYLCASRAGLGETQYFGPGTRLLVL.

V usage is TRBV11-2 and J usage is TRBJ2-1; no clear D. Germline-derived CDR1 and CDR2 are SGHAT and FQNNGV. This CDR3 comprises 10 residues. Trimming took off 2 bases at V and 7 bases at J, with 0 bases between the two ends. This CDR3 reads CASSLNEQFF. As DNA, the CDR3 is TGTGCCAGCAGCTTAAATGAGCAGTTCTTC.

The chain joins TRBV6-5 to TRBJ2-7; D perhaps matches TRBD1 (6 bases). Germline values: CDR1 MNHEY, CDR2 SVGAGI. This CDR3 is built from 12 residues. Trimming pared 7 bases from V and 0 bases from J, leaving 7 bases between. The CDR3 coding sequence is TGTGCCAGCAAGGGGGACTCCTACGAGCAGTACTTC. Encoded protein: CASKGDSYEQYF.

The V gene is TRBV29-1, the J gene TRBJ2-7; 11 bases line up with TRBD2. The ends lost 3 bases at V and 2 bases at J; junction bases unmatched: 6. Per germline, CDR1 SQVTM and CDR2 ANQGSEA. The CDR3 spans 15 residues. Here the CDR3 DNA reads TGCAGCGTTGAGGTTAGCGGGAGGGAAACCTACGAGCAGTACTTC. As protein: CSVEVSGRETYEQYF.

V and J are TRBV19 and TRBJ2-1; 9 bases are a match to TRBD2. The CDR3 extends over 15 amino acids. After removal of 3 bases from V and 6 bases from J, the junction contained 6 bases not matched to a gene. Germline loops: CDR1 LNHDA, CDR2 SQIVND (reference sequence). The CDR3 nucleotides read TGTGCCAGTAGTATTATAGCGGGAGTGAGCAATGAGCAGTTCTTC. Translating gives CASSIIAGVSNEQFF.

The DNA of the CDR3 is TGTGCCAGCAGTTTGTCTCCCGGGGAGCTGTTTTTT. As protein: CASSLSPGELFF. J is TRBJ2-2 and V is TRBV12-3 or TRBV12-4; D gene unclear. V was shortened by 3 bases and J by 6 bases, with 5 bases between the two germline ends. This CDR3 region has 12 residues.

The chain uses TRBV19 and TRBJ1-1, with D possibly being TRBD1 (5 bases). The CDR3 is 15 amino acids. Germline V lookup: CDR1 LNHDA, CDR2 SQIVND (reference sequence). V shed 4 bases and J shed 4 bases, with 16 bases lying between them. The DNA of the CDR3 is TGTGCCAGTAGTAACGGGGCGAATGAGGTCACTGAAGCTTTCTTT. This translates into CASSNGANEVTEAFF.

A single count supports this clone. V gene TRBV4-3 combines with J gene TRBJ2-7; D is possibly TRBD1 or TRBD2 (6 bases each). Looked up from germline, CDR1 is LGHNA and CDR2 is YSLEER. The CDR3 has 15 amino acids. Between the trimmed V and J ends, which lost 0 bases and 7 bases, there was a span of 16 bases. For the CDR3, the DNA is TGCGCCAGCAGCCAAGAATTGGGGGGCTGGGGTGAGCAGTACTTC. Protein: CASSQELGGWGEQYF.

The rearrangement links TRBV19 to TRBJ1-5; D is possibly TRBD1 (5 bases). With 2 bases removed from V and 3 bases from J, the gap between germline ends came to 11 bases. The CDR3 extends over 15 amino acids. CDR1 and CDR2 (germline): LNHDA, SQIVND (reference sequence). CDR3 loop: CASSIMGGANQPQHF. For the CDR3, the DNA is TGTGCCAGTAGTATAATGGGAGGGGCCAATCAGCCCCAGCATTTT.

V gene TRBV19 combines with J gene TRBJ1-1; 7 positions agree with TRBD1. With 6 bases clipped from V and 2 bases from J, the junction kept 6 bases outside the gene matches. Per the germline V gene, CDR1 is LNHDA and CDR2 is SQIVND (reference sequence). The CDR3 length is 14 residues. This CDR3 reads CASSEGAYNTEAFF. The CDR3, as DNA: TGTGCCAGTAGCGAGGGGGCCTACAACACTGAAGCTTTCTTT.

This chain links TRBV14 with TRBJ1-6; tentatively, D is TRBD1 (5 bases). V lost 3 bases to trimming and J lost 7 bases, with 10 bases between them. This CDR3 region has 14 residues. CDR1 is SGHDN, CDR2 FVKESK, per germline. This CDR3 reads CASSHNTGNSPLHF. The CDR3 DNA follows: TGTGCCAGCAGCCACAACACAGGAAATTCACCCCTCCACTTT.

The V call is TRBV19, the J call TRBJ1-1; D is perhaps TRBD1 (5 bases). V shed 3 bases and J shed 5 bases, with 16 bases lying between them. The CDR3 length is 15 residues. The germline V gene has CDR1 LNHDA and CDR2 SQIVND (reference sequence). The CDR3 nucleotides read TGTGCCAGTAGTATGAGGGGCCATCGGAGGACTGAAGCTTTCTTT. It translates to CASSMRGHRRTEAFF.

V usage is TRBV7-2 and J usage is TRBJ2-3, with a possible D match to TRBD1 (6 bases). The germline CDR1 and CDR2 sequences are SGHTA and FQGNSA. V was shortened by 5 bases and J by 4 bases, with 13 bases between the two germline ends. CDR3 length equals 14 residues. The CDR3 loop is CASSASRGADTQYF. The CDR3 nucleotides read TGTGCCAGCAGCGCGTCCAGGGGTGCAGATACGCAGTATTTT.

The chain employs TRBV6-5 and TRBJ1-2, with 7 bases identical to TRBD1. V shed 0 bases and J 5 bases; nucleotides not matched to a gene: 3. Looked up from germline, CDR1 is MNHEY and CDR2 is SVGAGI. The CDR3 is made up of 14 amino acids. The CDR3 DNA reads TGTGCCAGCAGTTACTCGTCAGGGGGGTATGGCTACACCTTC. It encodes CASSYSSGGYGYTF.

The rearrangement uses TRBV15 and TRBJ2-7, with D unclear. Germline CDR1 and CDR2: LNHNV and YYDKDF (reference sequence). V lost 0 bases and J 3 bases, leaving 6 bases between the germline ends. CDR3 length: 13 amino acids. CDR3 amino acids: CATSRDGLYEQYF. The CDR3 bases are TGTGCCACCAGCAGAGATGGCCTCTACGAGCAGTACTTC. The full variable domain, completed using reference TRBV15 and TRBJ2-7, is DAMVIQNPRYQVTQFGKPVTLSCSQTLNHNVMYWYQQKSSQAPKLLFHYYDKDFNNEADTPDNFQSRRPNTSFCFLDIRSPGLGDTAMYLCATSRDGLYEQYFGPGTRLTVT.